This TCR beta chain was observed in a study of cytomegalovirus exposure and HLA in healthy donors. The overall study: Earlier findings included about 120 million unique TCR beta sequences obtained from roughly 200 million T cells.

Between the trimmed V and J ends, which lost 3 bases and 5 bases, there was a span of 4 bases. Germline CDR1 and CDR2: MNHNS and SASEGT. There are 12 residues in the CDR3. This clone turned up a few times. PCR used 60 Vbeta primers and 13 Jbeta primers. The method was immunoSEQ multiplex PCR; TCRdb's version includes in-frame clones alone and lacks a portion of them. This table has fewer than 100,000 clones, roughly four fifths appearing once. This chain connects TRBV6-1 to TRBJ1-4; D ambiguous. The TCR sequence derives from a female donor in good health and CMV-seronegative. Sequenced material: PBMCs. In DNA form, the CDR3 reads TGTGCCAGCAGTGATCCGAATGAAAAACTGTTTTTT. It encodes CASSDPNEKLFF.